The rows below give T cell receptor beta chains drawn from one sample of a study of blood T cell dynamics during melanoma immunotherapy. Assay: immunoSEQ multiplex PCR; the TCRdb copy retains only in-frame clones and omits some. Counted here are 7,000 to 10,000 clones, 88% occurring once; the ten biggest clones make up about 2.3%. The specimen was blood, collected from a patient treated with checkpoint blockade. These receptors originate from a human donor with melanoma. Each CDR3 is given with its conserved first and last residue. A D gene is named only where the DNA matches it firmly. The listing skips clone size in some rows; elsewhere it reads once, few, many or a size class.

D gene | clone size | J gene | V gene | CDR3 DNA | CDR3 protein
. | . | TRBJ1-4 | TRBV11-3 | TGTGCCAGCAGCTCGGGGAAGGGGCTGAATGAAAAACTGTTTTTT | CASSSGKGLNEKLFF
. | . | TRBJ1-1 | TRBV4-3 | TGCGCCAGCAGCCCGTCCCTCAGGTACACTGAAGCTTTCTTT | CASSPSLRYTEAFF
. | . | TRBJ1-2 | TRBV7-8 | TGTGCCAGCACCCGGACAGATCTAAGGGGCTACACCTTC | CASTRTDLRGYTF
. | . | TRBJ2-7 | TRBV2 | TGTGCCAGCAGTGAAATGCGCGAATCCTCCTACGAGCAGTACTTC | CASSEMRESSYEQYF
TRBD1 | . | TRBJ1-1 | TRBV19 | TGTGCCAGTAGTATCATGGGACAGCGAACGAACACTGAAGCTTTCTTT | CASSIMGQRTNTEAFF
TRBD1 | . | TRBJ1-5 | TRBV6-6 | TGTGCCAGCAGGGGACAGGAAAGGAGCAATCAGCCCCAGCATTTT | CASRGQERSNQPQHF
. | . | TRBJ2-7 | TRBV19 | TGTGCCAGTAGTAGCCGAGAGAAAGCTTCGTACGAGCAGTACTTC | CASSSREKASYEQYF
TRBD2 | . | TRBJ2-7 | TRBV5-1 | TGCGCCAGCAGCTTGGCTCGGACTAGCGGCGAGCAGTACTTC | CASSLARTSGEQYF
TRBD1 | . | TRBJ1-1 | TRBV7-6 | TGTGCCAGCAGCCGGCGACAGGGCGGGGAGGCTTTCTTT | CASSRRQGGEAFF
TRBD1 | . | TRBJ1-6 | TRBV7-3 | TGTGCCAGCAGCTCTCGACGACAGGGTAGCAATTCACCCCTCCACTTT | CASSSRRQGSNSPLHF
. | few | TRBJ2-7 | TRBV5-1 | TGCGCCAGCAGCTTGGCCGGGGCGTCCTACGAGCAGTACTTC | CASSLAGASYEQYF
TRBD2 | . | TRBJ2-2 | TRBV7-8 | TGTGCCAGCAAGCGGGAGTGGGGGGTCGGGGAGCTGTTTTTT | CASKREWGVGELFF
TRBD2 | . | TRBJ2-7 | TRBV29-1 | TGCAGCGTCTCCGGGGGACTAGCGGGAGTCGAGCAGTACTTC | CSVSGGLAGVEQYF
TRBD2 | . | TRBJ2-7 | TRBV5-4 | TGTGCCAGCAGTACTAGCAGATCCGGGGGGGAGCAGTACTTC | CASSTSRSGGEQYF
TRBD1 | . | TRBJ1-3 | TRBV4-1 | TGCGCCAGCAGCCAAGTTGATTGGACAGGGAAGACGGGGCTTGTTGGAAACACCATATATTTT | CASSQVDWTGKTGLVGNTIYF
TRBD1 | . | TRBJ1-2 | TRBV9 | TGTGCCAGCAGCCCAAGACAGGGTTATGGCTACACCTTC | CASSPRQGYGYTF
. | . | TRBJ2-7 | TRBV7-9 | TGTGCCAGCAGTCAAGGGGACTACGAGCAGTACTTC | CASSQGDYEQYF
. | . | TRBJ1-1 | TRBV6-5 | TGTGCCAGCAGTTACTCGTCGGGCTTGAACACTGAAGCTTTCTTT | CASSYSSGLNTEAFF
. | . | TRBJ1-1 | TRBV28 | TGTGCCAGCAGTTTAGAGGGTAAGGAAGCTTTCTTT | CASSLEGKEAFF
. | once | TRBJ2-7 | TRBV6-5 | TGTGCCAGCAGGTCGACAGGAACCTACGAGCAGTACTTC | CASRSTGTYEQYF
TRBD1 | . | TRBJ1-1 | TRBV5-8 | TGTGCCAGCAGCCAAGGTAGGACAGGTGTTCGGAACACTGAAGCTTTCTTT | CASSQGRTGVRNTEAFF
TRBD1 | . | TRBJ1-2 | TRBV5-1 | TGCGCCAGCAGCTTTATGACAGGGGCCGCCGAGGGCTACACCTTC | CASSFMTGAAEGYTF
. | . | TRBJ1-1 | TRBV4-1 | TGCGCCAGCAGCCGCCCGGGGAGGGGAACTGAAGCTTTCTTT | CASSRPGRGTEAFF
. | once | TRBJ1-2 | TRBV7-2 | TGTGCCAGCAGCTTAGCGCCCCAGGGGCAGAACTATGGCTACACCTTC | CASSLAPQGQNYGYTF
TRBD1 | . | TRBJ2-7 | TRBV18 | TGTGCCAGCTCACGGGGACAGGACAACGAGCAGTACTTC | CASSRGQDNEQYF
TRBD2 | . | TRBJ2-1 | TRBV19 | TGTGCCAGTAGTATCGGGACTAGCGGGAGGATCTACAATGAGCAGTTCTTC | CASSIGTSGRIYNEQFF
. | . | TRBJ1-1 | TRBV6-5 | TGTGCCAGCAGTTACCATCCTCGTGGCTGGACTGAAGCTTTCTTT | CASSYHPRGWTEAFF
. | . | TRBJ2-7 | TRBV29-1 | TGCAGCGTTGGAGAGATAGGCTCCTACGAGCAGTACTTC | CSVGEIGSYEQYF
. | . | TRBJ2-7 | TRBV4-1 | TGCGCCAGCAGCCCGACAGGCAACTCCTACGAGCAGTACTTC | CASSPTGNSYEQYF
TRBD2 | once | TRBJ2-7 | TRBV11-2 | TGTGCCGGCAGCTTAGCCGGGGGGTCCTACGAGCAGTACTTC | CAGSLAGGSYEQYF
. | . | TRBJ2-7 | TRBV28 | TGTGCCAGCAGTAGGGGGGGCTACGAGCAGTACTTC | CASSRGGYEQYF
. | . | TRBJ1-3 | TRBV5-1 | TGCGCCAGCAGCTGGGACCGGGCCCACTCTGGAAACACCATATATTTT | CASSWDRAHSGNTIYF
TRBD1 | . | TRBJ2-7 | TRBV5-4 | TGTGCCAGCAGCTCAAACAGGGGAAGGGACGAGCAGTACTTC | CASSSNRGRDEQYF
. | once | TRBJ1-4 | TRBV4-1 | TGCGCCAGCAGCCTCCCCCCGACCGGGACATCAACTAATGAAAAACTGTTTTTT | CASSLPPTGTSTNEKLFF
. | . | TRBJ1-1 | TRBV18 | TGTGCCAGCTCACCAGGGGTAGCAGGCCCGAACACTGAAGCTTTCTTT | CASSPGVAGPNTEAFF
. | . | TRBJ2-7 | TRBV5-1 | TGCGCCAGCAGCCCTTCGACCTGGGATTACTACGAGCAGTACTTC | CASSPSTWDYYEQYF
. | once | TRBJ2-7 | TRBV30 | TGTGCCTGGAGTGGACGGACAGAAGCTGTCAAAAACTCCTACGAGCAGTACTTC | CAWSGRTEAVKNSYEQYF
TRBD1 | . | TRBJ1-1 | TRBV25-1 | TGTGCCAGCAGTGGGGGACAGGAGAAAACTGAAGCTTTCTTT | CASSGGQEKTEAFF
. | . | TRBJ2-7 | TRBV10-2 | TGCGCCAGCAGCCAGATCGCGGAGCAGTACTTC | CASSQIAEQYF
. | . | TRBJ1-1 | TRBV27 | TGTGCCAGCAGTTTATCATTGAACACTGAAGCTTTCTTT | CASSLSLNTEAFF
. | . | TRBJ1-1 | TRBV5-5 | TGTGCCAGCAGCCTCCAATCTGAAGCTTTCTTT | CASSLQSEAFF
. | . | TRBJ1-5 | TRBV19 | TGTGCCAGTAGTCGCGGACAGAACAATCAGCCCCAGCATTTT | CASSRGQNNQPQHF
TRBD2 | . | TRBJ2-7 | TRBV19 | TGTGCCAGTAGTATCCGTTCCGGACTAGCGGCGGGGTCCTACGAGCAGTACTTC | CASSIRSGLAAGSYEQYF
TRBD1 | . | TRBJ1-1 | TRBV28 | TGTGCCAGCAGTTTATTCGGGTGGGCGGGACAGCCGAACACTGAAGCTTTCTTT | CASSLFGWAGQPNTEAFF
. | . | TRBJ1-3 | TRBV18 | TGTGCCAGCTCACCCGCGCCTATGAACACCATATATTTT | CASSPAPMNTIYF
. | . | TRBJ2-6 | TRBV30 | TGTGCCTGGAGTTCTGGGGCCAACGTCCTGACTTTC | CAWSSGANVLTF
. | . | TRBJ2-7 | TRBV5-1 | TGCGCCAGCAGCTTGGAATTCGGGGGCGTCTACGAGCAGTACTTC | CASSLEFGGVYEQYF
. | . | TRBJ1-1 | TRBV7-9 | TGTGCCAGCAGCCCGCAGGGGCGGGGCACTGAAGCTTTCTTT | CASSPQGRGTEAFF
. | . | TRBJ2-7 | TRBV19 | TGTGCCAGTAGTAGCAGTGCCTACGAGCAGTACTTC | CASSSSAYEQYF
. | . | TRBJ1-1 | TRBV5-6 | TGTGCCAGCAGTCGATCCGACGGCATGAACACTGAAGCTTTCTTT | CASSRSDGMNTEAFF
. | . | TRBJ1-4 | TRBV5-1 | TGCGCCAGCAGATCCGAAACAACTAATGAAAAACTGTTTTTT | CASRSETTNEKLFF
. | . | TRBJ1-2 | TRBV2 | TGTGCCAGCAGTGAAGCTTGGGGGGATGGCTACACCTTC | CASSEAWGDGYTF
. | . | TRBJ2-7 | TRBV21-1 | TGTGCCAGCAGCACCAGCGAACAGGGAACCTACGAGCAGTACTTC | CASSTSEQGTYEQYF
. | . | TRBJ1-2 | TRBV28 | TGTGCCAGCAGAACCGGGAAATGGTATGGCTACACCTTC | CASRTGKWYGYTF
TRBD2 | . | TRBJ2-5 | TRBV5-1 | TGCGCCAGCAGCTTCCCCTGGACTAGCGGCGGCCAAGAGACCCAGTACTTC | CASSFPWTSGGQETQYF
. | . | TRBJ1-4 | TRBV4-3 | TGCGCCAGCAGCGCCAGCCCCCTCGGTGAAAAACTGTTTTTT | CASSASPLGEKLFF
TRBD1 | . | TRBJ1-1 | TRBV27 | TGTGCCAGCAGTTTATCTCCCATCACACAGGGGGTCGTGAACACTGAAGCTTTCTTT | CASSLSPITQGVVNTEAFF
TRBD1 | . | TRBJ2-3 | TRBV5-4 | TGTGCCAGCAGCCTTACAGGGGCGGACACAGATACGCAGTATTTT | CASSLTGADTDTQYF
TRBD1 | . | TRBJ2-7 | TRBV6-5 | TGTGCCAGCAGTCCGGGACAGGGCATCTACGAGCAGTACTTC | CASSPGQGIYEQYF
TRBD2 | . | TRBJ2-7 | TRBV18 | TGTGCCAGCTCTCCCGGTCCGGGACTAGCGGAGCAGTACTTC | CASSPGPGLAEQYF